This T cell receptor beta chain is drawn from a study of cytotoxic CD8 clonotypes in ibrutinib-treated CLL. Study observations and caveats: Baseline values of clonality outstripped age-matched healthy donors and followed circulating CD8+ T-cell counts.

Data came from immunoSEQ multiplex PCR; TCRdb stores just in-frame clones and leaves some out. The top ten hold less than 6% of the sample, which has 150,000 to 200,000 clones, 84% seen once. Of note for this clone: The antigen is undetermined.

Frozen-stored PBMCs produced 1.5 to 2 micrograms of genomic DNA for TCR beta libraries. The V gene end was trimmed by 5 bases and the J gene end by 4 bases; junction bases not matched to a gene: 10. Per germline, CDR1 LNHDA and CDR2 SQIVND (reference sequence). CDR3 size: 15 residues. The chain recombines TRBV19 with TRBJ2-7; TRBD1 matches 8 bases. This receptor was taken from a human donor with chronic lymphocytic leukemia. Here the sequenced sample was PBMCs, taken after 24 months of ibrutinib treatment. The CDR3 DNA reads as TGTGCCAGTAGTGTGTCCGGGACAGGACTATACGAGCAGTACTTC. This gives the protein CASSVSGTGLYEQYF. Looking up the rest from reference TRBV19 and TRBJ2-7 gives the full variable domain: DGGITQSPKYLFRKEGQNVTLSCEQNLNHDAMYWYRQDPGQGLRLIYYSQIVNDFQKGDIAEGYSVSREKKESFPLTVTSAQKNPTAFYLCASSVSGTGLYEQYFGPGTRLTVT.